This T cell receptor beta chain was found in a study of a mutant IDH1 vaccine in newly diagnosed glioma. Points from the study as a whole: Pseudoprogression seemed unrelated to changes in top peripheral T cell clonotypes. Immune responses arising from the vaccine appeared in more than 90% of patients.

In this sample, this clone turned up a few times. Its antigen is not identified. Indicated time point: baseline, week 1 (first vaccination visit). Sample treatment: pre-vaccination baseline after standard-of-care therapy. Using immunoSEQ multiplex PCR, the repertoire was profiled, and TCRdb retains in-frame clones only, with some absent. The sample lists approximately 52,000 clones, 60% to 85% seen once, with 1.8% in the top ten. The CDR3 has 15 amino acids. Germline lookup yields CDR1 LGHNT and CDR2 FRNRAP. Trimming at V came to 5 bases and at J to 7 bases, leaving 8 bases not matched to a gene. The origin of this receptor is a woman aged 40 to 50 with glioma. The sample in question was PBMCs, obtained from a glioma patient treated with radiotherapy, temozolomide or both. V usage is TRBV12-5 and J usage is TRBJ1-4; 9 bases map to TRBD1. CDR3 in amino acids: CASGLDGTGTEKLFF. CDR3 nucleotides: TGTGCTAGTGGTCTGGATGGGACAGGGACTGAAAAACTGTTTTTT. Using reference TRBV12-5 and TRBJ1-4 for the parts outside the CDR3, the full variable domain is DARVTQTPRHKVTEMGQEVTMRCQPILGHNTVFWYRQTMMQGLELLAYFRNRAPLDDSGMPKDRFSAEMPDATLATLKIQPSEPRDSAVYFCASGLDGTGTEKLFFGSGTQLSVL.